The rows below give T cell receptor beta chains drawn from one sample of a study of beta chain features in type 1 diabetes. This table comes from immunoSEQ multiplex PCR, and its TCRdb copy is limited to in-frame clones, with some not included. Of 250,000 to 300,000 clones in the sample, 24% were seen once. Sequenced material: naive CD4+ T cells from blood. Receptors were obtained from a woman under 40 with type 1 diabetes. Each CDR3 is given with its conserved first and last residue. The order of the fields is J gene, clone size, D gene, V gene, CDR3 protein, CDR3 DNA. D genes are given only for firm matches. For some rows the clone size is stated as once, few or many, or as a class when expanded; others skip it.

TRBJ2-2	few	TRBD2	TRBV5-4	CASSLMSGRAAGELFF	TGTGCCAGCAGCTTGATGAGCGGGAGGGCCGCCGGGGAGCTGTTTTTT
TRBJ1-5	-	-	TRBV6-6	CASGRGAEYSNQPQHF	TGTGCCAGCGGTCGGGGGGCCGAGTATAGCAATCAGCCCCAGCATTTT
TRBJ2-4	few	-	TRBV11-2	CASSAQPRAKNIQYF	TGTGCCAGCAGCGCCCAACCGCGCGCCAAAAACATTCAGTACTTC
TRBJ2-7	few	-	TRBV4-1	CASSHPPGGSYEQYF	TGCGCCAGCAGCCATCCCCCTGGCGGTTCCTACGAGCAGTACTTC
TRBJ1-5	few	-	TRBV25-1	CASSDYGVNQPQHF	TGTGCCAGCAGTGACTACGGGGTTAATCAGCCCCAGCATTTT
TRBJ2-7	-	TRBD2	TRBV29-1	CSVRVERGSYEQYF	TGCAGCGTCCGCGTCGAGCGGGGCTCCTACGAGCAGTACTTC
TRBJ2-3	-	-	TRBV29-1	CSVSLAPTDTQYF	TGCAGCGTTTCTTTGGCCCCCACAGATACGCAGTATTTT
TRBJ1-1	-	-	TRBV19	CASSLLMNTEAFF	TGTGCCAGTAGCCTTCTTATGAACACTGAAGCTTTCTTT
TRBJ2-1	-	-	TRBV9	CASSPGGHSSYNEQFF	TGTGCCAGCAGCCCGGGGGGCCATAGCTCCTACAATGAGCAGTTCTTC
TRBJ2-1	few	TRBD1	TRBV5-4	CASSFSGGSYNEQFF	TGTGCCAGCAGCTTCTCAGGGGGCTCCTACAATGAGCAGTTCTTC
TRBJ1-2	-	TRBD1	TRBV5-1	CASSRDRETYGYTF	TGCGCCAGCAGTCGGGACAGGGAGACCTATGGCTACACCTTC
TRBJ2-3	-	TRBD2	TRBV2	CVSGRAGDTQYF	TGTGTTAGCGGGAGGGCGGGAGATACGCAGTATTTT
TRBJ2-5	few	-	TRBV11-2	CASSWAGTQETQYF	TGTGCCAGCAGCTGGGCGGGCACCCAAGAGACCCAGTACTTC
TRBJ2-1	-	-	TRBV29-1	CSVNSITSSYNEQFF	TGCAGCGTTAACTCTATTACTAGCTCCTACAATGAGCAGTTCTTC
TRBJ2-4	-	-	TRBV7-2	CASSRQANIQYF	TGTGCCAGCAGCAGACAGGCGAACATTCAGTACTTC
TRBJ2-7	-	-	TRBV4-1	CASSQGFGRSYEQYF	TGCGCCAGCAGCCAAGGTTTTGGGAGGTCCTACGAGCAGTACTTC
TRBJ2-1	few	TRBD2	TRBV19	CASSIGASGRAQKGYNEQFF	TGTGCCAGTAGTATCGGGGCTAGCGGGAGGGCCCAGAAGGGCTACAATGAGCAGTTCTTC
TRBJ1-2	-	TRBD1	TRBV9	CASSAGTGENTF	TGTGCCAGCAGCGCCGGGACAGGGGAAAACACCTTC
TRBJ1-2	-	-	TRBV6-4	CASSDHRRLYGYTF	TGTGCCAGCAGTGACCACAGGCGACTCTATGGCTACACCTTC
TRBJ2-7	-	TRBD2	TRBV5-4	CASSFTGRAHEQYF	TGTGCCAGCAGCTTTACCGGGAGGGCCCATGAGCAGTACTTC
TRBJ2-1	few	TRBD2	TRBV11-3	CASTPGSGRAQFF	TGTGCCAGCACTCCGGGTAGCGGGAGGGCGCAGTTCTTC
TRBJ2-1	-	-	TRBV12-1	CASSSLVATEQFF	TGTGCCAGCAGCTCCCTGGTAGCCACTGAGCAGTTCTTC
TRBJ2-7	few	TRBD2	TRBV23-1	CASSQGVAGVDYEQYF	TGCGCCAGCAGTCAAGGAGTAGCGGGAGTCGACTACGAGCAGTACTTC
TRBJ2-6	few	-	TRBV11-2	CASSFQAPGANVLTF	TGTGCCAGCAGCTTTCAAGCCCCGGGGGCCAACGTCCTGACTTTC
TRBJ2-4	few	-	TRBV6-1	CASSEAGGGKNIQYF	TGTGCCAGCAGTGAAGCGGGGGGAGGCAAAAACATTCAGTACTTC
TRBJ2-1	-	-	TRBV11-2	CASSLQLGGNEQFF	TGTGCCAGCAGCCTTCAATTGGGGGGCAATGAGCAGTTCTTC
TRBJ1-5	few	-	TRBV7-2	CASSKTDSNQPQHF	TGTGCCAGCAGCAAGACAGATAGCAATCAGCCCCAGCATTTT
TRBJ2-7	few	-	TRBV29-1	CSVVTTLTYEQYF	TGCAGCGTTGTGACTACCCTAACCTACGAGCAGTACTTC
TRBJ2-7	few	TRBD2	TRBV25-1	CASSERLAASYEQYF	TGTGCCAGCAGTGAACGACTAGCGGCCTCCTACGAGCAGTACTTC
TRBJ2-7	-	TRBD2	TRBV5-1	CASRLAGGAHEQYF	TGCGCCAGTAGGCTAGCGGGAGGAGCCCACGAGCAGTACTTC
TRBJ1-4	few	TRBD1	TRBV29-1	CSVAWGGTGKNEKLFF	TGCAGCGTTGCCTGGGGGGGGACAGGGAAGAATGAAAAACTGTTTTTT
TRBJ2-1	few	TRBD2	TRBV7-8	CASSLELAVNNEQFF	TGTGCCAGCAGCTTAGAACTAGCGGTCAACAATGAGCAGTTCTTC
TRBJ2-7	few	-	TRBV30	CAWSRGLSYEQYF	TGTGCCTGGAGTAGAGGACTAAGTTACGAGCAGTACTTC
TRBJ2-1	-	TRBD2	TRBV11-1	CASSRTGTSGNNEQFF	TGTGCCAGCAGCCGAACCGGGACTAGCGGGAACAATGAGCAGTTCTTC
TRBJ1-2	-	TRBD1	TRBV25-1	CASRQSGQGIGGYTF	TGTGCCAGCAGACAATCGGGACAGGGGATTGGTGGCTACACCTTC
TRBJ1-1	-	-	TRBV2	CARSSGGSEAFF	TGTGCCAGGAGCTCGGGGGGATCTGAAGCTTTCTTT
TRBJ1-5	-	-	TRBV4-2	CASSQDMQPQHF	TGTGCCAGCAGCCAAGACATGCAGCCCCAGCATTTT
TRBJ2-2	-	-	TRBV29-1	CSVGAWNTGELFF	TGCAGCGTGGGGGCGTGGAACACCGGGGAGCTGTTTTTT
TRBJ2-2	-	-	TRBV6-6	CASSWSRANARELFF	TGTGCCAGCAGTTGGAGCAGGGCGAACGCGAGGGAGCTGTTTTTT
TRBJ1-4	few	-	TRBV7-2	CASRPGLGEKLFF	TGTGCCAGCAGACCAGGGTTGGGAGAAAAACTGTTTTTT
TRBJ1-2	few	TRBD1	TRBV2	CASSRRPGTGNGYTF	TGTGCCAGCAGCCGCCGGCCCGGGACAGGGAACGGCTACACCTTC
TRBJ2-7	-	TRBD1	TRBV6-6	CASSPGTGGEQYF	TGTGCCAGCAGCCCGGGGACAGGGGGCGAGCAGTACTTC
TRBJ2-7	few	TRBD1	TRBV9	CASSPGQASYEQYF	TGTGCCAGCAGCCCGGGACAGGCCTCCTACGAGCAGTACTTC
TRBJ2-3	few	-	TRBV20-1	CRAGLIVTQYF	TGCAGGGCGGGGCTGATTGTAACGCAGTATTTT
TRBJ2-6	-	-	TRBV5-1	CASSLEGSFRAGANVLTF	TGCGCCAGCAGCTTGGAAGGTAGCTTTCGGGCTGGGGCCAACGTCCTGACTTTC
TRBJ2-5	few	-	TRBV25-1	CASRSEGVKTQYF	TGTGCCAGCAGGAGTGAGGGTGTGAAGACCCAGTACTTC
TRBJ1-1	-	-	TRBV28	CASSSAGPMNTEAFF	TGTGCCAGCAGTTCGGCAGGGCCGATGAACACTGAAGCTTTCTTT
TRBJ2-7	few	-	TRBV20-1	CSATTEYEQYF	TGCAGTGCTACGACAGAGTACGAGCAGTACTTC
TRBJ1-1	-	-	TRBV28	CASSFSGSPNTEAFF	TGTGCCAGCAGTTTTTCCGGGAGCCCCAACACTGAAGCTTTCTTT
TRBJ2-7	-	-	TRBV4-2	CASSQDLVAGYEQYF	TGTGCCAGCAGCCAAGATCTAGTTGCGGGCTACGAGCAGTACTTC
TRBJ1-2	few	-	TRBV5-6	CASSPGGTYGYTF	TGTGCCAGCAGCCCGGGGGGCACCTATGGCTACACCTTC
TRBJ1-5	-	-	TRBV21-1	CASPNFPAGRGFGAQHF	TGTGCCAGCCCCAACTTTCCGGCGGGCAGGGGGTTTGGGGCCCAGCATTTT
TRBJ1-5	few	-	TRBV4-1	CASSHIHYSNQPQHF	TGCGCCAGCAGCCACATACACTATAGCAATCAGCCCCAGCATTTT
TRBJ1-2	-	-	TRBV30	CAWNPTGEGYGYTF	TGTGCCTGGAACCCGACAGGAGAAGGCTATGGCTACACCTTC
TRBJ2-1	-	TRBD2	TRBV11-2	CASSLGSLSGRPPYNEQFF	TGTGCCAGCAGCTTAGGATCCCTTAGCGGGAGGCCACCCTACAATGAGCAGTTCTTC
TRBJ2-7	-	-	TRBV28	CASSPPLTSYEQYF	TGTGCCAGCAGTCCTCCACTCACTAGCTACGAGCAGTACTTC